The TCR beta chain under discussion was sequenced for a study of shared clonotypes between healthy human individuals. As for the study in general: In total, the donors were two women and a few men aged 18 to 49.

Genomic DNA for unsorted samples was obtained from 80 million to 100 million PBMCs. The CDR3 has 14 residues. Germline values: CDR1 SGHAT, CDR2 FQNNGV. V shed 2 bases, J shed 7 bases, and the junction held 7 bases outside the gene matches. Sequencing on ten immunoSEQ deep assay plates was performed for unsorted PBMC DNA. Generated by immunoSEQ multiplex PCR, the TCRdb table keeps only in-frame clones and is missing some. The data hold 400,000 to 500,000 clones, with approximately 80% observed a single time. The gene calls are TRBV11-2 and TRBJ1-2; 7 nucleotides line up with TRBD1. The origin of this receptor is a woman between 35 and 50 years old in good health. Some clones in this sample may be carry-over from other donors' samples. Material: PBMCs. This CDR3 is CASSLRAGGIGYTF. In DNA, the CDR3 is TGTGCCAGCAGCTTAAGGGCAGGGGGGATTGGCTACACCTTC.